This T cell receptor beta chain appears in the sequencing data of a study of blood T cell repertoires in COVID-19. Study background: Collection of acute and convalescent COVID-19 samples took place in the United States, Italy and Spain. The analysed material was cDNA or gDNA that came from T cells, B-cell-depleted T cells, or PBMCs.

The CDR3 covers 13 residues. CDR1 and CDR2 (germline): LNHDA, SQIVND (reference sequence). The V end lost 4 bases, the J end lost 6 bases, and 10 bases lay between the germline ends. Original data processing: For nucleated cells, counts were estimated from reference gene primer amplification. The table came from immunoSEQ multiplex PCR; TCRdb's copy has only in-frame clones and leaves some out. V and J calls and clone size are as listed in that table; D and trimming were resolved from the DNA. This repertoire shows 180,000 or so clones, around nine tenths found once; its top ten account for under 2%.

The sequenced sample consisted of peripheral blood. The TCR sequence derives from a man aged 18 to 29 with active or convalescent COVID-19. The chain employs TRBV19 and TRBJ1-5, with unresolved D. The CDR3 sequence is CASSTDKSQPQHF. CDR3 DNA: TGTGCCAGTAGTACTGACAAGTCTCAGCCCCAGCATTTT.